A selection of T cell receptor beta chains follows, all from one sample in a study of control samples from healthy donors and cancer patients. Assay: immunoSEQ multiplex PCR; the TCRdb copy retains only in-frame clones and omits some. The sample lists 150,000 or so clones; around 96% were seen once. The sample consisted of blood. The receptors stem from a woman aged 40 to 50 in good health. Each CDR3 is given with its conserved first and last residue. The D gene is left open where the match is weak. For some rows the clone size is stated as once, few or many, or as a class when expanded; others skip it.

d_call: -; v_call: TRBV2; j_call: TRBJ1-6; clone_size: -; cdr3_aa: CASSQEEGNSPLHF; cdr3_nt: TGTGCCAGCAGTCAGGAAGAGGGGAATTCACCCCTCCACTTT
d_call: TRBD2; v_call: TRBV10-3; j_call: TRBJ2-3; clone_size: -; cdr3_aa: CAIRKHRTSGGLGTDTQYF; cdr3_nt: TGTGCCATCAGGAAACACCGGACTAGCGGGGGATTGGGCACAGATACGCAGTATTTT
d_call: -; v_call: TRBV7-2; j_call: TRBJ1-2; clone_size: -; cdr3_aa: CASSLVGSGAANYGYTF; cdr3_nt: TGTGCCAGCAGCTTAGTCGGGTCAGGGGCAGCTAACTATGGCTACACCTTC
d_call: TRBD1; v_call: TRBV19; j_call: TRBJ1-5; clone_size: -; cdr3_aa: CASATGGSQPQHF; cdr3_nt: TGTGCCAGCGCGACAGGGGGCAGTCAGCCCCAGCATTTT
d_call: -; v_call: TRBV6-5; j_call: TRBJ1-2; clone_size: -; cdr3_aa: CASRTIGSGYTF; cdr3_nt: TGTGCCAGCAGGACAATAGGGAGTGGCTACACCTTC
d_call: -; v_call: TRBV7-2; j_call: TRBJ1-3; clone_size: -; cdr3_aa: CASSLVASRGNTIYF; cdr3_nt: TGTGCCAGCAGCTTAGTCGCCTCGCGGGGAAACACCATATATTTT
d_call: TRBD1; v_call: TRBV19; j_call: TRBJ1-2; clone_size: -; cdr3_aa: CASSVQGAVSYTF; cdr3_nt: TGTGCCAGTAGCGTACAGGGGGCGGTTAGCTACACCTTC
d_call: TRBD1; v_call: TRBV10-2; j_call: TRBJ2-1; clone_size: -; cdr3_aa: CASRGTGESGYLGEQFF; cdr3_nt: TGCGCCAGCAGGGGGACAGGGGAGAGCGGCTACCTAGGGGAGCAGTTCTTC
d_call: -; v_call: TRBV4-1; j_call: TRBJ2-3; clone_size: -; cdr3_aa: CASSQITSFDTDTQYF; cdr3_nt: TGCGCCAGCAGCCAAATTACTAGCTTTGACACAGATACGCAGTATTTT
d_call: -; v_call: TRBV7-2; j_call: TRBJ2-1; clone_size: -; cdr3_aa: CASSLLGGGTSYNEQFF; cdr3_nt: TGTGCCAGCAGCTTATTAGGAGGCGGGACCTCTTACAATGAGCAGTTCTTC
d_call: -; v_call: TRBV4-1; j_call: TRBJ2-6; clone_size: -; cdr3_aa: CASSQAAGLSGANVLTF; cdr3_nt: TGCGCCAGCAGCCAAGCCGCAGGTCTCTCTGGGGCCAACGTCCTGACTTTC
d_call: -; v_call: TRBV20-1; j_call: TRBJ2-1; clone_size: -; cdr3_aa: CSARYYNEQFF; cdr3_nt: TGCAGTGCCAGGTACTACAATGAGCAGTTCTTC
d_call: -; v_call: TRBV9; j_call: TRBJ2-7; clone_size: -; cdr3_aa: CASSVVPSVLYEQYF; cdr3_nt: TGTGCCAGCAGCGTAGTGCCCTCGGTCCTCTACGAGCAGTACTTC
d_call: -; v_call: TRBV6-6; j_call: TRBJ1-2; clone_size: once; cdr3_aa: CASSYSDRSYGYTF; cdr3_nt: TGTGCCAGCAGTTACTCGGACAGAAGCTATGGCTACACCTTC
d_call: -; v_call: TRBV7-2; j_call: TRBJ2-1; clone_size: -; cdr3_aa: CASSRRRTGGLSNEQFF; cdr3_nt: TGTGCCAGCAGCCGCCGCAGGACGGGCGGGTTGTCTAATGAGCAGTTCTTC
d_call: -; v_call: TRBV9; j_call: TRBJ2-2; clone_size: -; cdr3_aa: CASSLGRSNTGELFF; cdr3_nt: TGTGCCAGCAGCTTGGGACGGTCGAACACCGGGGAGCTGTTTTTT
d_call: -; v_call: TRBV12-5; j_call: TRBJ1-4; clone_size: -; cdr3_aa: CASGRQEEKLFF; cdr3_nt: TGTGCTAGTGGGCGACAGGAGGAAAAACTGTTTTTT
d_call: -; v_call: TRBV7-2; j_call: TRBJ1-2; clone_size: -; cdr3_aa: CATRGGRANYGYTF; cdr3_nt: TGTGCCACCCGAGGAGGCAGGGCTAACTATGGCTACACCTTC
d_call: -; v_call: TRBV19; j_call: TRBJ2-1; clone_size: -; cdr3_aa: CASIGIYNEQFF; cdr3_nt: TGTGCCAGTATTGGGATCTACAATGAGCAGTTCTTC
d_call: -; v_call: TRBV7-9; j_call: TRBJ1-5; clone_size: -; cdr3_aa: CASSRTDQPQHF; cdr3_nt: TGTGCCAGCAGCCGTACAGATCAGCCCCAGCATTTT
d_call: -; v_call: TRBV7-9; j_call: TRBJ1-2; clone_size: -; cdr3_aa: CASSFSGSNYGYTF; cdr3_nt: TGTGCCAGCAGCTTCTCGGGGTCTAACTATGGCTACACCTTC
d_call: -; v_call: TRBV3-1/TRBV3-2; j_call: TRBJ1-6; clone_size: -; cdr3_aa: CASSQDGSSYNSPLHF; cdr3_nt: TGTGCCAGCAGCCAAGATGGGAGCTCCTATAATTCACCCCTCCACTTT
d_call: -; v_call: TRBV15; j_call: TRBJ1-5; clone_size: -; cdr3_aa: CATSGGAKAITSNQPQHF; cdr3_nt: TGTGCCACCAGCGGGGGAGCCAAGGCGATTACGAGCAATCAGCCCCAGCATTTT
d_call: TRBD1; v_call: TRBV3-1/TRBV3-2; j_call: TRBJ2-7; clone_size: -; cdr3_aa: CASSAGTGVSYEQYF; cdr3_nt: TGTGCCAGCAGCGCCGGGACAGGGGTCTCCTACGAGCAGTACTTC
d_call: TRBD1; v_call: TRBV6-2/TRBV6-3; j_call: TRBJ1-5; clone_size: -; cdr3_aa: CASSPPTDRGSHQPQHF; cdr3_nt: TGTGCCAGCAGCCCGCCCACAGACAGGGGGAGTCATCAGCCCCAGCATTTT
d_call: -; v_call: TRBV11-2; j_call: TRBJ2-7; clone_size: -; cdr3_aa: CASSLGGAVYEQYF; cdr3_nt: TGTGCCAGCAGCTTGGGAGGAGCCGTCTACGAGCAGTACTTC
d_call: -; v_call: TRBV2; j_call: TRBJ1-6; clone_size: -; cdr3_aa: CASSLTAQGPGSPLHF; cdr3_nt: TGTGCCAGCAGCCTGACCGCCCAGGGCCCAGGCTCACCCCTCCACTTT
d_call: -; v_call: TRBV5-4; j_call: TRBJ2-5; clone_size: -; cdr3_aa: CASSFPGGEETQYF; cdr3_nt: TGTGCCAGCAGCTTTCCGGGGGGCGAAGAGACCCAGTACTTC
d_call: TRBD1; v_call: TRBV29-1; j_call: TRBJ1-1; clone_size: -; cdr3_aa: CSVSGPTGGSYTEAFF; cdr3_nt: TGCAGCGTTTCCGGACCGACAGGGGGGTCGTACACTGAAGCTTTCTTT
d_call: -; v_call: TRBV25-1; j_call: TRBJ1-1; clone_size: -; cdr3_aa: CASSESPWGGTEAFF; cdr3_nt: TGTGCCAGCAGTGAATCCCCCTGGGGGGGCACTGAAGCTTTCTTT
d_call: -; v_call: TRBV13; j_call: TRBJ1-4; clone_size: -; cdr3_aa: CASSLQTGGTEKLFF; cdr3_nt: TGTGCCAGCAGCCTCCAGACAGGAGGCACCGAAAAACTGTTTTTT
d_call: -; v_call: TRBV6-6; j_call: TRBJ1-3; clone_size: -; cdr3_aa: CASSYDRPGSGNTIYF; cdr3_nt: TGTGCCAGCAGTTACGACAGGCCGGGCTCTGGAAACACCATATATTTT
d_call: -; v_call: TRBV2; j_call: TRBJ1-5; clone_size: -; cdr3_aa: CASSGLSNQPQHF; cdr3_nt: TGTGCCAGCAGCGGACTGAGCAATCAGCCCCAGCATTTT
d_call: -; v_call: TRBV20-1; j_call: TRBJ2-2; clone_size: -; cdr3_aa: CSAREGRELFF; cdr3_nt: TGCAGTGCTAGGGAGGGTCGGGAGCTGTTTTTT
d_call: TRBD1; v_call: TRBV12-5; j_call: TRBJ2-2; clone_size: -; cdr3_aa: CASDADRGLHRNTGELFF; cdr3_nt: TGTGCTAGTGATGCGGACAGGGGGCTCCACAGAAACACCGGGGAGCTGTTTTTT
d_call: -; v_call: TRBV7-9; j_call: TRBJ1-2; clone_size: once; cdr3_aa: CASSTNRKYGYTF; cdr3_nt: TGTGCCAGCAGCACCAACAGAAAATATGGCTACACCTTC
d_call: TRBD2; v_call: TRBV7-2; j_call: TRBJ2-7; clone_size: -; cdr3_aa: CASSLWGGAAQAYEQYF; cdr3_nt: TGTGCCAGCAGCTTATGGGGAGGGGCGGCGCAAGCCTACGAGCAGTACTTC
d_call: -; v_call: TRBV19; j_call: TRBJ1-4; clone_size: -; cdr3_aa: CASSIDTGLREKLFF; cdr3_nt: TGTGCCAGTAGTATAGATACAGGGTTACGTGAAAAACTGTTTTTT
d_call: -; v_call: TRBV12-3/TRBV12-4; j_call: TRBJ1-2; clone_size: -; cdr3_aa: CASSLTISYGYTF; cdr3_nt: TGTGCCAGCAGTTTGACGATATCCTATGGCTACACCTTC
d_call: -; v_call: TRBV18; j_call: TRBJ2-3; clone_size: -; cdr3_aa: CASSPQADTQYF; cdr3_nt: TGTGCCAGCTCACCACAAGCAGATACGCAGTATTTT
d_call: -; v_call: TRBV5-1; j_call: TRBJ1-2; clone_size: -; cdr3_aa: CASSLGVWERANYGYTF; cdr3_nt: TGCGCCAGCAGCTTGGGGGTTTGGGAGAGGGCAAACTATGGCTACACCTTC
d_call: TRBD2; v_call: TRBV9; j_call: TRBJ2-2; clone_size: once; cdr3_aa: CASSVAAGANTGELFF; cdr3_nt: TGTGCCAGCAGCGTAGCGGCGGGAGCGAACACCGGGGAGCTGTTTTTT